This TCR beta chain was recorded in a study of regulatory T cells in long-lasting Graves disease (dated by TCRdb to about 2021). Background for the entire study: Persistent Graves' disease meant more than 5 years of antithyroid drug treatment with TSH receptor autoantibodies that stayed positive. Persistent Graves' disease patients were compared with newly diagnosed Graves' disease patients by peripheral blood TCR sequencing and RNA sequencing. The study was registered as a clinical trial and conducted in China. TCR sequencing covered some 13 persistent and approximately 20 newly diagnosed Graves' disease patients, around 33 samples in total. On average, persistent Graves' disease patients in the clinical cohort had been on antithyroid drugs for approximately ten years. What the work shows at the level of the full study, not this receptor alone: Peripheral blood alone was examined, since thyroid tissue, which constituted the primary lesion, could not be accessed. Preferential use of TRBV28, TRBJ1-2 and TRBJ2-5 was observed in persistent disease, whereas TRBV20-1 and TRBJ2-1 were favored in newly diagnosed disease. Only the TCR beta chain was sequenced and analyzed. A larger number of public clonotypes was shared among persistent patients (approximately 3,000) than among newly diagnosed patients (around 970). As a limitation, the authors acknowledged that the small sample size may reduce accuracy. Lower TCR Shannon entropy and fewer highly expanded clones were observed in persistent Graves' disease patients than in newly diagnosed patients, which suggested clonal expansion.

The cysteine opens and the phenylalanine closes a CDR3 of 14 amino acids. Only the CDR3 DNA stays, 42 bases, in frame from base 1. Via the germline V gene, CDR1 is MDHEN and CDR2 SYDVKM. Relative to germline, V is 3 bases shorter and J is 1 base shorter, with 8 bases between their ends. Libraries were constructed by multiplex PCR. Instrument used: Illumina HiSeq 4000. CDR3 regions were amplified by Arm-PCR with iRepertoire HTBI primers to construct TCR beta libraries. PCR products were gel purified before sequencing. The authors' analysis ran thus. Gene usage analysis of CDR3 amino acid clonotypes used the roughly 60 TRBV and about 15 TRBJ segments found across samples. COPE and FqMerger were used to merge the filtered high-quality paired reads into contigs. BLAST was used to align contigs to IMGT TRBV, TRBD and TRBJ reference genes, and CDR3 was defined according to IMGT. Highly expanded clones were defined as clonotypes with a frequency above 0.1%. Shannon entropy was used to measure repertoire diversity, and the Gini coefficient was used to measure V-J evenness. Clonotypes shared by more than one individual were considered public. Using fastp trimming at Q25 and MiXCR clonotype assembly, TCRdb reanalyzed the public sequencing data and kept in-frame beta chains. Under each unique CDR3 protein, matching rows form one entry showing the most common genes and DNA. TCRdb, not the authors, supplied the V and J calls. Present in this sample are some 280,000 distinct CDR3 sequences, approximately 20% of which were seen just once. The top ten hold roughly 50% of the sample.

The label giving this sample's time point can be read as: persistent/refractory GD, antithyroid drugs over 5 years with positive TRAb. For both TCR sequencing and RNA sequencing, RNA was extracted from PBMCs in TRIzol. The diagnosis of Graves' disease was made according to American Thyroid Association guidelines. Recruitment of patients was carried out at an endocrinology department in Xi'an, China. Each patient gave about 8.1 milliliters of peripheral blood, collected in an EDTA anticoagulant tube. Ficoll Paque Plus density gradient separation was used to isolate PBMCs, and no further T cell sorting was done. An Agilent 2100 Bioanalyzer and agarose gel were used to check RNA quality, and a NanoDrop 2000 was used to measure RNA concentration. For this clonotype: The antigen it binds to is not known. Base-call qualities are not available, and no considerably larger clone is one nucleotide away.

In this chain, TRBV28 is recombined with TRBJ2-3, with the D gene too uncertain to name. The TCR originated in a female donor with Graves disease. This specimen was peripheral blood mononuclear cells (PBMCs), taken when the disease was refractory, from a patient treated with antithyroid drugs. The nucleotide sequence reads TGTGCCAGCAGTTTGGTGGCACGCACAGATACGCAGTATTTT. Translated, it reads CASSLVARTDTQYF.